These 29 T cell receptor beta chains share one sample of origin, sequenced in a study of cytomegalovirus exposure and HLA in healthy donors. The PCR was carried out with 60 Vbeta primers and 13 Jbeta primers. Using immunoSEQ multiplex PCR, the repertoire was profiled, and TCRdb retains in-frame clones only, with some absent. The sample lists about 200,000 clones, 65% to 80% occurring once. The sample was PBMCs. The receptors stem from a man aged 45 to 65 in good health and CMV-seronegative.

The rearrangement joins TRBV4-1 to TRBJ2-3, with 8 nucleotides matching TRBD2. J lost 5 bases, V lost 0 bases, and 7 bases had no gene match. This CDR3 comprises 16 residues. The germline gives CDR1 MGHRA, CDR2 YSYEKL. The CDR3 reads CASSQDRREGLDTQYF. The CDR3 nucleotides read TGCGCCAGCAGCCAAGATCGACGGGAGGGCCTAGATACGCAGTATTTT.

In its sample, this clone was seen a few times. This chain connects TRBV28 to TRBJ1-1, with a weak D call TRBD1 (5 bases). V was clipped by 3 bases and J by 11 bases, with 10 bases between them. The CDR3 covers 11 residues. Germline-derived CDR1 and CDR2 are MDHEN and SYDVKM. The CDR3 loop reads CASSFWTRAFF. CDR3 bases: TGTGCCAGCAGTTTTTGGACACGGGCTTTCTTT.

Written as DNA, the CDR3 is TGTGCCAGCAGCGCACCGGGACAGGGGGTAACTGGGGCCAACGTCCTGACTTTC. It codes for CASSAPGQGVTGANVLTF. The V gene is TRBV7-9, the J gene TRBJ2-6; 11 nucleotides match TRBD1. This CDR3 comprises 18 residues. Trimming cost V 5 bases and J 2 bases; bases outside gene matches: 8. Germline CDR1 and CDR2: SEHNR and FQNEAQ (reference sequence).

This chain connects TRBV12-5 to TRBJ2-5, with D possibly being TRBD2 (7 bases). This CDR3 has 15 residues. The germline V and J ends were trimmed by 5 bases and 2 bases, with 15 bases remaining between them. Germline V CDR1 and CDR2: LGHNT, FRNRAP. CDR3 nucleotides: TGTGCTAGTGGTGGGGGGGCTAGCACTCAAGAGACCCAGTACTTC. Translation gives CASGGGASTQETQYF.

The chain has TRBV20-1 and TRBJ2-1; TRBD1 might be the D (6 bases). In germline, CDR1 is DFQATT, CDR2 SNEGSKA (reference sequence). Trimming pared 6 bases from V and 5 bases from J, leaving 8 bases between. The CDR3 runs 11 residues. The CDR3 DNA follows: TGCAGTGCCACAGGGAACAATGAGCAGTTCTTC. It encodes CSATGNNEQFF.

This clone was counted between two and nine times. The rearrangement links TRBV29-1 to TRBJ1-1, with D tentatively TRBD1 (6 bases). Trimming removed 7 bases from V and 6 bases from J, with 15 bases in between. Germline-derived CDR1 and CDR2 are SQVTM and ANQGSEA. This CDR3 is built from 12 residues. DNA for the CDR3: TGCAGCGCCGTGGGGACACTACCTGAAGCTTTCTTT. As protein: CSAVGTLPEAFF.

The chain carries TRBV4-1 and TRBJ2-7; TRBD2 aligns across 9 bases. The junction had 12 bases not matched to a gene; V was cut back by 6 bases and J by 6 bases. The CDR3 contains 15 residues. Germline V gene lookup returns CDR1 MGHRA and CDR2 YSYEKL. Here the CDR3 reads CASSREPGLAIEQYF. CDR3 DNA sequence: TGCGCCAGCAGTCGGGAACCGGGACTAGCTATCGAGCAGTACTTC.

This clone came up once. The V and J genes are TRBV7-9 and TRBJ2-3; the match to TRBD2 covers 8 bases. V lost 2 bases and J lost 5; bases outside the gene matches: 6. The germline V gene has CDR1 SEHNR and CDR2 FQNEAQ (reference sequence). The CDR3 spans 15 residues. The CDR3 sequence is CASSLSTSAIDTQYF. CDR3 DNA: TGTGCCAGCAGCTTATCGACTAGCGCAATAGATACGCAGTATTTT. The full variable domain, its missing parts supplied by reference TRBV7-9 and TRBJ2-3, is DTGVSQNPRHKITKRGQNVTFRCDPISEHNRLYWYRQTLGQGPEFLTYFQNEAQLEKSRLLSDRFSAERPKGSFSTLEIQRTEQGDSAMYLCASSLSTSAIDTQYFGPGTRLTVL.

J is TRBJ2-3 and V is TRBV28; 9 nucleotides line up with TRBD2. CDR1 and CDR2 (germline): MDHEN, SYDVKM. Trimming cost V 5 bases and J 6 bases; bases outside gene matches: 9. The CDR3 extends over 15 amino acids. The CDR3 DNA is TGTGCCAGCAGTCCCTGGGCTAGCGGGATTGATACGCAGTATTTT. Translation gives CASSPWASGIDTQYF.

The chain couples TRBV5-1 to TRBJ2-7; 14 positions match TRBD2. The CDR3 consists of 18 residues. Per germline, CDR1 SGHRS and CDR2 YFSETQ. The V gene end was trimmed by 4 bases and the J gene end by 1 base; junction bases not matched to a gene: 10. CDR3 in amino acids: CASSPGLAGGQLSYEQYF. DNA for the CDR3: TGCGCCAGCAGCCCAGGACTAGCGGGAGGTCAGCTTTCCTACGAGCAGTACTTC.

As DNA, the CDR3 is TGTGCCAGCTTAGGGGTCTTCTTCGAAGGAGCTTTCTTT. This encodes CASLGVFFEGAFF. The chain recombines TRBV6-6 with TRBJ1-1, with D perhaps matching TRBD1 (5 bases). This CDR3 has 13 amino acids. Looked up from germline, CDR1 is MNHNY and CDR2 is SVGAGI (reference sequence). V lost 8 bases and J 10 bases, leaving 20 bases between the germline ends.

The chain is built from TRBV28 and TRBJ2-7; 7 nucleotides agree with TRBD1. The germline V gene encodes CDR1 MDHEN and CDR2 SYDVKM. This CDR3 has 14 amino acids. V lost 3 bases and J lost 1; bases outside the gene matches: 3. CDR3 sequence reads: CASSFPGQSYEQYF. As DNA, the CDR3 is TGTGCCAGCAGTTTCCCGGGACAGTCCTACGAGCAGTACTTC.

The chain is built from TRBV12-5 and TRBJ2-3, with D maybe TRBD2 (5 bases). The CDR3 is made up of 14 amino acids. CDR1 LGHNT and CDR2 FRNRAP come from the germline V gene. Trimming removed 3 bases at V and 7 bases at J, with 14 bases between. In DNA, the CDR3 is TGTGCTAGTGGTTTAGGGAGCCGGATGAATACGCAGTATTTT. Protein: CASGLGSRMNTQYF.

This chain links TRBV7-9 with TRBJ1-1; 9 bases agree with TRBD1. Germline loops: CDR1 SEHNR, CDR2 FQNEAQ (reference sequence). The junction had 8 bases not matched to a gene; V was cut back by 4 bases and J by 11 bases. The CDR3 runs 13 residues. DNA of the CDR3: TGTGCCAGCAGCTCCGGGACAGGGCTTGTGGCTTTCTTT. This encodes CASSSGTGLVAFF. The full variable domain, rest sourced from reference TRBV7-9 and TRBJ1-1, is DTGVSQNPRHKITKRGQNVTFRCDPISEHNRLYWYRQTLGQGPEFLTYFQNEAQLEKSRLLSDRFSAERPKGSFSTLEIQRTEQGDSAMYLCASSSGTGLVAFFGQGTRLTVV.

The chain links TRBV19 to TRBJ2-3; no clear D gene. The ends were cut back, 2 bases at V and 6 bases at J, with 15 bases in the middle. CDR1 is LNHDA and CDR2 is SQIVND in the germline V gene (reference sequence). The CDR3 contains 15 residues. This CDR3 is CASSISAYAVDTQYF. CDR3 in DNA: TGTGCCAGTAGTATAAGCGCGTACGCGGTGGATACGCAGTATTTT.

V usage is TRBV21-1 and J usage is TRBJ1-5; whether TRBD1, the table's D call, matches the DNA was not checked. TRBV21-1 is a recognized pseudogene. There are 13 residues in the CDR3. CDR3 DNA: TGTGCCAGCGTAGACAGGGCCAATCAGCCCCAGCATTTT. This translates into CASVDRANQPQHF.

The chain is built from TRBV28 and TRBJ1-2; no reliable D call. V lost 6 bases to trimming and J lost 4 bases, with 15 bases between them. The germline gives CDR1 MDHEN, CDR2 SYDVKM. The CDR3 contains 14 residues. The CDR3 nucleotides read TGTGCCAGCAGCCCAGGACTGGGGATCTATGGCTACACCTTC. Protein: CASSPGLGIYGYTF.

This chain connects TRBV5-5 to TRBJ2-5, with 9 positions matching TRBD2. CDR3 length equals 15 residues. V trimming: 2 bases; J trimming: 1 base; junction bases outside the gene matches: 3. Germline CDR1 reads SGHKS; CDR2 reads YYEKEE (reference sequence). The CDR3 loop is CASSFLAGLQETQYF. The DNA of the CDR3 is TGTGCCAGCAGCTTTCTAGCGGGACTCCAAGAGACCCAGTACTTC.

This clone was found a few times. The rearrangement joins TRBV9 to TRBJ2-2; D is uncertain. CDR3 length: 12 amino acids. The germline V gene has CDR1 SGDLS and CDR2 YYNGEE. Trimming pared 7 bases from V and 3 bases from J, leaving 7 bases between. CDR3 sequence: CASCPYTGELFF. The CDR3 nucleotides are TGTGCCAGCTGTCCGTACACCGGGGAGCTGTTTTTT. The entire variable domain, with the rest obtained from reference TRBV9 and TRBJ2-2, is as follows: DSGVTQTPKHLITATGQRVTLRCSPRSGDLSVYWYQQSLDQGLQFLIQYYNGEERAKGNILERFSAQQFPDLHSELNLSSLELGDSALYFCASCPYTGELFFGEGSRLTVL.

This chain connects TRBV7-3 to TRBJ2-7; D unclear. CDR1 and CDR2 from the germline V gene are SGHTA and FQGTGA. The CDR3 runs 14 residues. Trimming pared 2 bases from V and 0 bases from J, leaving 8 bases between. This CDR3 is CASSLDGGSYEQYF. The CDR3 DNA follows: TGTGCCAGCAGCTTAGACGGCGGCTCCTACGAGCAGTACTTC.

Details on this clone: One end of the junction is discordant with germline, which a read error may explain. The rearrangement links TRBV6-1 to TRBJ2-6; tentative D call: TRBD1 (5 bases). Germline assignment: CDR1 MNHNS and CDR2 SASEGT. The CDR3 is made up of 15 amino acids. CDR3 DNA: TGTGCCAGCAACCCGGTCTGGTCTGGGGCCAACGGCCTGACTTTC. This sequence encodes CASNPVWSGANGLTF.

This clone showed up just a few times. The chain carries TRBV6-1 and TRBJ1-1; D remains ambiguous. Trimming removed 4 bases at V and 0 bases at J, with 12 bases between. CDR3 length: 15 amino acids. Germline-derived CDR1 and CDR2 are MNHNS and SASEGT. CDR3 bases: TGTGCCAGCAGTGTGGCCCTTTTCATGAACACTGAAGCTTTCTTT. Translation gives CASSVALFMNTEAFF.

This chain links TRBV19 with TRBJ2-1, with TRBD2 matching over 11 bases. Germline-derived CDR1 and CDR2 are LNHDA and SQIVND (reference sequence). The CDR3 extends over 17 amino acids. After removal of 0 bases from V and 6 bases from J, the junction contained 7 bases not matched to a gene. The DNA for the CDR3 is TGTGCCAGTAGTATAGATCTCTGGACTAGCGGGTCCAATGAGCAGTTCTTC. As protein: CASSIDLWTSGSNEQFF.

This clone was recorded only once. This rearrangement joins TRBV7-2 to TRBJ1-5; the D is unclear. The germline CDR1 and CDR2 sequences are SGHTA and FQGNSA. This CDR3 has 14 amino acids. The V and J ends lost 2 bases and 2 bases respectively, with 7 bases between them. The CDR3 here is CASSLQAGNQPQHF. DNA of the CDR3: TGTGCCAGCAGCTTACAGGCAGGCAATCAGCCCCAGCATTTT.

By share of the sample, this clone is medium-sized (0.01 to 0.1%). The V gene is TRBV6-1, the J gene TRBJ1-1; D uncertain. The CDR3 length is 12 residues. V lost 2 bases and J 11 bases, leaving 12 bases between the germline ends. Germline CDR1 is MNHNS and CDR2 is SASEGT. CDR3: CASSEYSSAAFF. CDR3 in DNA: TGTGCCAGCAGTGAATACAGTTCGGCGGCTTTCTTT.

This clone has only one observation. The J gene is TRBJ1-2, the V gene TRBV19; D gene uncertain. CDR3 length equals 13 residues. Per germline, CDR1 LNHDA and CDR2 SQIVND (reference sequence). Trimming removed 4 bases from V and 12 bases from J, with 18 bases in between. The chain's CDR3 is CASSTGRTNGDTF. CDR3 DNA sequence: TGTGCCAGTAGTACAGGACGGACTAACGGAGACACCTTC. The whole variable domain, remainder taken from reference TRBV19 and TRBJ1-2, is DGGITQSPKYLFRKEGQNVTLSCEQNLNHDAMYWYRQDPGQGLRLIYYSQIVNDFQKGDIAEGYSVSREKKESFPLTVTSAQKNPTAFYLCASSTGRTNGDTFGSGTRLTVV.

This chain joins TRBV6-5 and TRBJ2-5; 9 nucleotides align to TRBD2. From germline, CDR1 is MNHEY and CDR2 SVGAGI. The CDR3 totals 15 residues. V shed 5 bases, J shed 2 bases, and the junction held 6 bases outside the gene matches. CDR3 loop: CASSPLAGEQETQYF. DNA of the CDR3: TGTGCCAGCAGTCCATTAGCGGGAGAACAAGAGACCCAGTACTTC.

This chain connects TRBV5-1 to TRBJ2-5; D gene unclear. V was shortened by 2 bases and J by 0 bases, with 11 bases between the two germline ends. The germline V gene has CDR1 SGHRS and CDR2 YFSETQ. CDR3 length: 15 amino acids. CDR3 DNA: TGCGCCAGCAGCTTATCAGATTTGTACCAAGAGACCCAGTACTTC. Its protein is CASSLSDLYQETQYF.

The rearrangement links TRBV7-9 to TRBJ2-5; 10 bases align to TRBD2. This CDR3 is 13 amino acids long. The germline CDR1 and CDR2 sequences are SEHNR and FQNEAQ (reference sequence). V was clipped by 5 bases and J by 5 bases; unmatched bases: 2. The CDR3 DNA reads TGTGCCAGCAGCCCAGCGGGAGGGGAGACCCAGTACTTC. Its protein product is CASSPAGGETQYF.